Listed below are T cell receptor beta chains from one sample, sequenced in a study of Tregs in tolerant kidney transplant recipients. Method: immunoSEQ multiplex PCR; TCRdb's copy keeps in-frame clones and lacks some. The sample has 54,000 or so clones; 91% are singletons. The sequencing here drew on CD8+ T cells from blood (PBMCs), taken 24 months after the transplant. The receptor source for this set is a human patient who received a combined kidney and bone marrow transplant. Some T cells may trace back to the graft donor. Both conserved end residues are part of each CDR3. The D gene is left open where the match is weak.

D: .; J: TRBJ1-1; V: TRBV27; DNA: TGTGCCAGCAGTTTGCGGGACCTAGGAAACACTGAAGCTTTCTTT; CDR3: CASSLRDLGNTEAFF
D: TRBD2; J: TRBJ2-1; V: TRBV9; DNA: TGTGCCAGCAGCGGTTCCGTTAGCGGGTTGTGGGACAATGAGCAGTTCTTC; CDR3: CASSGSVSGLWDNEQFF
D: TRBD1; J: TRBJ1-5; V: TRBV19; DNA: TGTGCCAGTAGTTTGACAGGGGGGGGCAATCAGCCCCAGCATTTT; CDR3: CASSLTGGGNQPQHF
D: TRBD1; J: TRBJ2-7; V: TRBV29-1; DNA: TGCAGCGTTCCACAGGGGGCAAACGAGCAGTACTTC; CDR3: CSVPQGANEQYF
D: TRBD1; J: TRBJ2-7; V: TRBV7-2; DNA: TGTGCCAGCAGCTTACTAACAGGGGGCCACGAGCAGTACTTC; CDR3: CASSLLTGGHEQYF
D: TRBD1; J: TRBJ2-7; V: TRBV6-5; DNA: TGTGCCAGCAGCGAGGGACAGGCCTACGAGCAGTACTTC; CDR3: CASSEGQAYEQYF
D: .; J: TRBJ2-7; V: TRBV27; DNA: TGTGCCAGCAGTCCCCTTGACAGACCCTACGAGCAGTACTTC; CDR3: CASSPLDRPYEQYF
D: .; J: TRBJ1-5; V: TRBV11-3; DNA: TGTGCCAGCAGCTTAGGGGCATATCAGCCCCAGCATTTT; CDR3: CASSLGAYQPQHF
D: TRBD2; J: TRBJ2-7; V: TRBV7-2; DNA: TGTGCCAGCAGTACCGAGCGGGAATCCCACGAGCAGTACTTC; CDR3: CASSTERESHEQYF
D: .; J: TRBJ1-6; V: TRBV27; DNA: TGTGCCAGCAGCCCACTACCTAGGACAGAAGATAATTCACCCCTCCACTTT; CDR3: CASSPLPRTEDNSPLHF
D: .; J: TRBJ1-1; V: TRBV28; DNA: TGTGCCAGCAGTTTCAGGGGTGGAAACACTGAAGCTTTCTTT; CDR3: CASSFRGGNTEAFF
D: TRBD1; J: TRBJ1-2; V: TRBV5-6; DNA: TGTGCCAGCAGCTTGGGTACAGGGGGCGGAATCTATGGCTACACCTTC; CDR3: CASSLGTGGGIYGYTF
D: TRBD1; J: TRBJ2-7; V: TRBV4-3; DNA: TGCGCCAGCAGCCAAGATCGCGGACAGGGGAGGTACTTC; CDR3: CASSQDRGQGRYF
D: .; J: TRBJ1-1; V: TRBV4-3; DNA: TGCGCCAGCAGCCATTACCTGACAGTGAACACTGAAGCTTTCTTT; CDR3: CASSHYLTVNTEAFF